The next 11 T cell receptor beta chains were all read from a single sample in a study of OX40 agonist ivuxolimab in advanced cancers. Some clones are missing from TCRdb's copy, which holds only in-frame ones; the method was immunoSEQ multiplex PCR. Of 30,000 to 45,000 clones in the sample, over 75% are singletons; the top ten hold 20% to 25%. Sequenced here: CD4+ or CD8+ T cells sorted from blood, sampled in a trial of the OX40 agonist ivuxolimab. The receptor source for this set is an adult with an advanced solid tumor such as melanoma, head and neck, liver or kidney cancer.

The DNA of the CDR3 is TGTGCCAGCAGCTTGCTCTTTGAGACCAACGTCCTGACTTTC. Its protein product is CASSLLFETNVLTF. The chain couples TRBV5-6 to TRBJ2-6, with D uncertain. Germline values: CDR1 SGHDT, CDR2 YYEEEE. The CDR3 length is 14 residues. The V gene lost 1 base and the J gene lost 8 bases, with 10 bases spanning the gap.

The V and J genes are TRBV4-1 and TRBJ2-7, with 10 bases fitting TRBD2. V was pared by 2 bases and J by 2 bases, with 0 bases of the junction left unmatched. The CDR3 loop spans 14 amino acids. CDR1 is MGHRA and CDR2 is YSYEKL in the germline V gene. The CDR3 spells CASSQLAGAYEQYF. The CDR3 DNA is TGCGCCAGCAGCCAACTAGCGGGGGCCTACGAGCAGTACTTC.

The chain has TRBV5-1 and TRBJ1-6, with D perhaps matching TRBD1 (6 bases). V was trimmed by 2 bases and J by 8 bases, leaving 11 bases between them. In germline, CDR1 is SGHRS, CDR2 YFSETQ. CDR3 length equals 14 residues. The chain's CDR3 is CASSFLGGYSPLHF. CDR3 DNA sequence: TGCGCCAGCAGCTTTTTAGGGGGTTATTCACCCCTCCACTTT.

V is TRBV2 and J is TRBJ1-1, with D perhaps TRBD1 (5 bases). Deletions cut 1 base from V and 3 bases from J, with 12 bases between. Germline V CDR1 and CDR2: SNHLY, FYNNEI. This CDR3 comprises 15 residues. The CDR3 loop is CASSEEAGRYTEAFF. The CDR3 DNA reads TGTGCCAGCAGTGAAGAAGCGGGGCGCTACACTGAAGCTTTCTTT.

This clone was observed a handful of times. The V call is TRBV10-3, the J call TRBJ1-6; 7 bases line up with TRBD1. J was trimmed by 8 bases and V by 3 bases; bases with no gene match: 1. The CDR3 has 13 amino acids. CDR1 ENHRY and CDR2 SYGVKD come from the germline V gene. CDR3 DNA: TGTGCCATCAGTGAAGGGGGCCATTCACCCCTCCACTTT. Translation gives CAISEGGHSPLHF.

This chain uses TRBV9 with TRBJ2-3, with 10 bases lining up with TRBD2. Germline loops: CDR1 SGDLS, CDR2 YYNGEE. After removal of 4 bases from V and 5 bases from J, the junction contained 4 bases not matched to a gene. CDR3 length: 14 residues. CDR3 loop: CASSMSSGGDTQYF. In DNA, the CDR3 is TGTGCCAGCAGCATGTCTAGCGGGGGAGATACGCAGTATTTT.

With regard to this clone: Germline is not matched at one junction end, which may reflect a read error. The V and J genes are TRBV5-6 and TRBJ2-7, with 7 bases fitting TRBD2. Germline CDR1 reads SGHDT; CDR2 reads YYEEEE. This CDR3 region has 14 residues. In nucleotides, the CDR3 is TGTGCCAGCGGCTTTGGAGCGGGAACCTACGAGCAGTACTTC. It specifies CASGFGAGTYEQYF. The full variable domain, its missing parts supplied by reference TRBV5-6 and TRBJ2-7, is DAGVTQSPTHLIKTRGQQVTLRCSPKSGHDTVSWYQQALGQGPQFIFQYYEEEERQRGNFPDRFSGHQFPNYSSELNVNALLLGDSALYLCASGFGAGTYEQYFGPGTRLTVT.

This chain uses TRBV7-2 with TRBJ1-3, with TRBD1 identical over 9 bases. The CDR3 contains 18 residues. V lost 3 bases to trimming and J lost 1 base; unmatched junction nucleotides: 10. From germline, CDR1 is SGHTA and CDR2 FQGNSA. The CDR3 is CASSFTGTGNGSGNTIYF. The DNA of the CDR3 is TGTGCCAGCAGCTTTACCGGGACAGGGAATGGGTCTGGAAACACCATATATTTT.

The rearrangement uses TRBV4-1 and TRBJ2-3; D may be TRBD2 (7 bases). The length of the CDR3 is 16 residues. Trimming took off 4 bases at V and 5 bases at J, with 19 bases between the two ends. The germline CDR1 and CDR2 sequences are MGHRA and YSYEKL. CDR3 residues: CASSPIGGPLQDTQYF. CDR3 bases: TGCGCCAGCAGCCCCATCGGGGGGCCGCTACAAGATACGCAGTATTTT.

This clone was detected a few times. The chain employs TRBV9 and TRBJ2-1, with D maybe TRBD2 (5 bases). Germline loops: CDR1 SGDLS, CDR2 YYNGEE. This CDR3 has 17 amino acids. V shed 1 base and J shed 0 bases, with 14 bases lying between them. The CDR3 region is CASSVRGSVSSYNEQFF. The DNA of the CDR3 is TGTGCCAGCAGCGTAAGAGGTAGCGTCAGCTCCTACAATGAGCAGTTCTTC.

V and J are TRBV28 and TRBJ2-7; 10 bases are shared with TRBD2. The V segment lost 2 bases and the J segment 2 bases; nucleotides outside the gene matches: 6. This CDR3 is 16 amino acids long. From germline, CDR1 is MDHEN and CDR2 SYDVKM. CDR3 DNA sequence: TGTGCCAGCAGTTTACTGCCTAGCGGGAGCGCCTACGAGCAGTACTTC. Encoded protein: CASSLLPSGSAYEQYF. Combining the CDR3 with reference TRBV28 and TRBJ2-7 gives the whole variable domain DVKVTQSSRYLVKRTGEKVFLECVQDMDHENMFWYRQDPGLGLRLIYFSYDVKMKEKGDIPEGYSVSREKKERFSLILESASTNQTSMYLCASSLLPSGSAYEQYFGPGTRLTVT.